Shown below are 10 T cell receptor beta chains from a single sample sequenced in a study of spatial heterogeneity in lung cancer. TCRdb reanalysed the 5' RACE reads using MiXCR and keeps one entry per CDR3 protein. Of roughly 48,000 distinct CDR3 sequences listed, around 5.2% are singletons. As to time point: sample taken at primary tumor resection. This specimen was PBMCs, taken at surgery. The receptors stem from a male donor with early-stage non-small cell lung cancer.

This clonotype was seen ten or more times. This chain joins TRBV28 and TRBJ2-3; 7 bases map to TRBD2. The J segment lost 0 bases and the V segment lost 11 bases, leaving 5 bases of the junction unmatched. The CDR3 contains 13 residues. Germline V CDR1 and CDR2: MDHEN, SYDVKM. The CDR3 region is CAGGERSTDTQYF. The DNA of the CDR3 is TGTGCCGGGGGGGAAAGGAGCACAGATACGCAGTATTTT.

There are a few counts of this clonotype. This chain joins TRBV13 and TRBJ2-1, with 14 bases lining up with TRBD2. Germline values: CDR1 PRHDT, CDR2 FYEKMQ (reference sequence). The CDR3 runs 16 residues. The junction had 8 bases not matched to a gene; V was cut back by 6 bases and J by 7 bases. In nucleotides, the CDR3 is TGTGCCAGCAGTTTCGAGGGACTAGCGGGAGTGAATGAGCAGTTCTTC. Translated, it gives CASSFEGLAGVNEQFF.

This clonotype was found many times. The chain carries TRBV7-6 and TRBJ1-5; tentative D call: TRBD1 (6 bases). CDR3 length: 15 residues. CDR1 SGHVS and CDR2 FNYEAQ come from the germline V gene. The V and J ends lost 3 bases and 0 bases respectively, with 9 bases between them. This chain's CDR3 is CASSLNRDSNQPQHF. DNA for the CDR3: TGTGCCAGCAGCTTGAACAGGGATAGCAATCAGCCCCAGCATTTT.

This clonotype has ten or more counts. The CDR3, as DNA: TGTGCCAGCAGCTTAGGCCGACTAGCGGCCAATGAGCAGTTCTTC. The encoded protein is CASSLGRLAANEQFF. The chain carries TRBV11-3 and TRBJ2-1, with 9 positions matching TRBD2. The germline gives CDR1 SGHNT, CDR2 YENEEA. The CDR3 runs to 15 residues. Unmatched junction bases numbered 4, after V lost 1 base and J lost 6 bases. Using reference TRBV11-3 and TRBJ2-1 for the parts outside the CDR3, the full variable domain is EAGVVQSPRYKIIEKKQPVAFWCNPISGHNTLYWYLQNLGQGPELLIRYENEEAVDDSQLPKDRFSAERLKGVDSTLKIQPAELGDSAVYLCASSLGRLAANEQFFGPGTRLTVL.

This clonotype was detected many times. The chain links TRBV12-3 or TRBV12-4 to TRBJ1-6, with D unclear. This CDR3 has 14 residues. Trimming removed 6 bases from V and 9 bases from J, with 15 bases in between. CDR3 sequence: CASSPGDPGSPLHF. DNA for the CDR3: TGTGCCAGCAGCCCAGGCGACCCCGGTTCACCCCTCCACTTT.

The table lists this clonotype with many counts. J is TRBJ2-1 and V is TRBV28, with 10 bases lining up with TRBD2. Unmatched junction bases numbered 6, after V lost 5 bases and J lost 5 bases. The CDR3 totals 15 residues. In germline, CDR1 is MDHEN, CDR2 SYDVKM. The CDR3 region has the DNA TGTGCCAGCAGTCGATGGACTAGCGGTGACAATGAGCAGTTCTTC. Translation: CASSRWTSGDNEQFF.

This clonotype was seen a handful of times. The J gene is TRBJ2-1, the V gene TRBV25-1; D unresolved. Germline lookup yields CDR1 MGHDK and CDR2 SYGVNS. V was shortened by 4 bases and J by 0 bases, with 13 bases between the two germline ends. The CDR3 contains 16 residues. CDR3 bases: TGTGCCAGCAGTGCTCCATTGCGGAGCTCCTACAATGAGCAGTTCTTC. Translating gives CASSAPLRSSYNEQFF. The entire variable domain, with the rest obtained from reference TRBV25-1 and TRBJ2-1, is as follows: EADIYQTPRYLVIGTGKKITLECSQTMGHDKMYWYQQDPGMELHLIHYSYGVNSTEKGDLSSESTVSRIRTEHFPLTLESARPSHTSQYLCASSAPLRSSYNEQFFGPGTRLTVL.

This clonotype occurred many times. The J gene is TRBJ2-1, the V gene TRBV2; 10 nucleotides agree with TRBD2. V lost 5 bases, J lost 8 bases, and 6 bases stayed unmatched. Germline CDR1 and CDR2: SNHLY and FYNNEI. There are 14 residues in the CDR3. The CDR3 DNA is TGTGCCAGCAGTCCGGGACTAGCGAACCATGAGCAGTTCTTC. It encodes CASSPGLANHEQFF.

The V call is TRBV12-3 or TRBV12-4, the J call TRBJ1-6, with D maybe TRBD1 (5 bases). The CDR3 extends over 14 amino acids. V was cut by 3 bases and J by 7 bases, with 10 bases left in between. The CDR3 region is CASSFAQGNSPLHF. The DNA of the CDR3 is TGTGCCAGCAGTTTCGCTCAGGGAAATTCACCCCTCCACTTT.

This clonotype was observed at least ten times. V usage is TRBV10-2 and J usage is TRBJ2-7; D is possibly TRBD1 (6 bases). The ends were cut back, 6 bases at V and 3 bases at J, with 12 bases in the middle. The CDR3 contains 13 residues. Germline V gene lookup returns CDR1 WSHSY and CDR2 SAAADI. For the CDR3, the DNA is TGCGCCAGCAGCAGGGGATCAAACTACGAGCAGTACTTC. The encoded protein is CASSRGSNYEQYF.